This T cell receptor beta chain stems from a study of T cells in Graves' hyperthyroidism and ophthalmopathy. Whole-study context: Before treatment of any kind, peripheral blood was taken at initial diagnosis. Study-wide points: In the blood, most expanded thyroid clonotypes above 0.001 appeared as well. Ophthalmopathy and stable hyperthyroidism were separated by a 13 V-J model.

This clonotype showed up many times. Antigen: not known. Orbital computed tomography, thyroid ultrasound, serum thyroxine and TRAb, and clinical symptoms together informed the diagnoses. The investigators amplified TCR beta CDR3 regions from RNA transcripts. A set of HTBI primers served as the primers for a first-round RT-PCR of the TCR CDR3. MiXCR was run by TCRdb on the multiplex PCR reads, yielding one entry per CDR3 protein. The sample records 640,000 or so distinct CDR3 sequences, around 15% being singletons. Germline CDR1 reads MNHEY; CDR2 reads SMNVEV (reference sequence). Trimming cost V 8 bases and J 3 bases, with 13 bases left between them. This CDR3 is 13 amino acids long.

The V and J genes are TRBV27 and TRBJ1-2; D remains unclear. What was sequenced was blood. This sequence was found in a woman in her forties with Graves' ophthalmopathy. CDR3 nucleotide sequence: TGTGCCAGCCGACCCGGCGGGGACTATGGCTACACCTTC. Protein product: CASRPGGDYGYTF.